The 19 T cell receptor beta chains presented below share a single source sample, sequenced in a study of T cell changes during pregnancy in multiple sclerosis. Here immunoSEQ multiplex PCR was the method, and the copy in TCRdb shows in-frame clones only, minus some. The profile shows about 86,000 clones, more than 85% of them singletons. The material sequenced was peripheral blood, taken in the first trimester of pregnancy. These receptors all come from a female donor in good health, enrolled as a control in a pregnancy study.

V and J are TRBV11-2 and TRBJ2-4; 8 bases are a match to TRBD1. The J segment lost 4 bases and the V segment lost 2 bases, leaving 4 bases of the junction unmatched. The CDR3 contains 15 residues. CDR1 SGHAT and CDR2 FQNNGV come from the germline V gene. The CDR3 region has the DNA TGTGCCAGCAGCTTATGGGGACAGGCGAAAAACATTCAGTACTTC. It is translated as CASSLWGQAKNIQYF.

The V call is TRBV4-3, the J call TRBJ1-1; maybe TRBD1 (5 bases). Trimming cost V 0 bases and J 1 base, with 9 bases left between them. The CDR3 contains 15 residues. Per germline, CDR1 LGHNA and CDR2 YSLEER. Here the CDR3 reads CASSQDSGGNTEAFF. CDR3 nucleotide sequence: TGCGCCAGCAGCCAAGATTCCGGGGGGAACACTGAAGCTTTCTTT.

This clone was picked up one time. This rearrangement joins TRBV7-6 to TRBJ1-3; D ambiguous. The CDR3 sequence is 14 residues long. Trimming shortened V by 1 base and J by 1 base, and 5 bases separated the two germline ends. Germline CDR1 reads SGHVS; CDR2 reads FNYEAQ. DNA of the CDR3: TGTGCCAGCAGCTTAGGAGGGTCTGGAAACACCATATATTTT. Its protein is CASSLGGSGNTIYF. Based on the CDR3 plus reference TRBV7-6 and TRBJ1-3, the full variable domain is GAGVSQSPRYKVTKRGQDVALRCDPISGHVSLYWYRQALGQGPEFLTYFNYEAQQDKSGLPNDRFSAERPEGSISTLTIQRTEQRDSAMYRCASSLGGSGNTIYFGEGSWLTVV.

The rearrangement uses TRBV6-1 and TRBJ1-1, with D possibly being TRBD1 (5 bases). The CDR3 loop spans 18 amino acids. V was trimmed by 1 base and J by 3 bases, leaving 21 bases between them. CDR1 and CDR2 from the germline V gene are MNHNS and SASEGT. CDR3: CASSEGVGGRGVYTEAFF. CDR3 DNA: TGTGCCAGCAGTGAAGGAGTGGGGGGTAGAGGCGTGTACACTGAAGCTTTCTTT.

The CDR3 bases are TGTGCCAGTAGTGCATCACTAGGTTCCGAGCAGTACTTC. It specifies CASSASLGSEQYF. This rearrangement joins TRBV19 to TRBJ2-7; perhaps TRBD2 as D (5 bases). Germline values: CDR1 LNHDA, CDR2 SQIVND (reference sequence). The V end lost 5 bases, the J end lost 6 bases, and 14 bases lay between the germline ends. This CDR3 region has 13 residues.

The CDR3 sequence is CAWSVDGGAEAFF. DNA of the CDR3: TGTGCCTGGAGTGTAGACGGGGGGGCTGAAGCTTTCTTT. V gene TRBV30 combines with J gene TRBJ1-1; possible D gene TRBD1, 5 bases. The germline gives CDR1 GTSNPN, CDR2 SVGIG (reference sequence). V was trimmed by 0 bases and J by 6 bases, leaving 11 bases between them. This CDR3 spans 13 amino acids.

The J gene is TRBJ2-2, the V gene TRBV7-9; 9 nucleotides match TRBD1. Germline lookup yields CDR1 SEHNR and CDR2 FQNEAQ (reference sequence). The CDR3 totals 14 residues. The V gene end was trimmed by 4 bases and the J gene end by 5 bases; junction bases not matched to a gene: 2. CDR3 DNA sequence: TGTGCCAGCAGCTCACAGGGGGCGACCGGGGAGCTGTTTTTT. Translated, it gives CASSSQGATGELFF.

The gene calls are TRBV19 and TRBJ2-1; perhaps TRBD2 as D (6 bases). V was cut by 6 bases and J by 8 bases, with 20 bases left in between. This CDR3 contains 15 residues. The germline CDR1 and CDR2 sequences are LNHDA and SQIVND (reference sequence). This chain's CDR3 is CASRIMGLHDDEQFF. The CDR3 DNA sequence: TGTGCCAGTAGGATAATGGGACTTCACGACGATGAGCAGTTCTTC.

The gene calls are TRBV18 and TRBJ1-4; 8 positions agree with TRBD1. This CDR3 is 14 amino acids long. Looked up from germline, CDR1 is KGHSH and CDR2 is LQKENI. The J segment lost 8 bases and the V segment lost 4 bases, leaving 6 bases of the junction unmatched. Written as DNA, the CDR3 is TGTGCCAGCTCACACGACAGGGGAGGCGAAAAACTGTTTTTT. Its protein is CASSHDRGGEKLFF.

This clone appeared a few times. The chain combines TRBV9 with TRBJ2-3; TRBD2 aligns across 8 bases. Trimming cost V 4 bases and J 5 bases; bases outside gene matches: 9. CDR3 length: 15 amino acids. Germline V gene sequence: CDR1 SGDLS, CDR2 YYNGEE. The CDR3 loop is CASSPPPGGKDTQYF. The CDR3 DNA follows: TGTGCCAGCAGCCCCCCCCCGGGGGGGAAAGATACGCAGTATTTT.

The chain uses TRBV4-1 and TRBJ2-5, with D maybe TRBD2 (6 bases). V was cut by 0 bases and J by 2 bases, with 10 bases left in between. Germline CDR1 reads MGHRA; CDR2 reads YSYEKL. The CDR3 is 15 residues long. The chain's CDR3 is CASSQDRRGQETQYF. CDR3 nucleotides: TGCGCCAGCAGCCAAGACCGGAGGGGACAAGAGACCCAGTACTTC.

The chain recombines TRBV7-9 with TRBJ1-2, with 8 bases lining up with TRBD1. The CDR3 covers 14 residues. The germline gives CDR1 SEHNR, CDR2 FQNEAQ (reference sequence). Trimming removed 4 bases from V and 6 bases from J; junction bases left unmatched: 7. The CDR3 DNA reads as TGTGCCAGCAGCTCCGGACAGGGAGACGATGGCTACACCTTC. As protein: CASSSGQGDDGYTF.

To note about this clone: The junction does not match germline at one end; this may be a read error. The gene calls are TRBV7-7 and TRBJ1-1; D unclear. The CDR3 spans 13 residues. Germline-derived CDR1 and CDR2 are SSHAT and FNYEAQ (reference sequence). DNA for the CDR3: TGTGCTAGCAGCTTAGAACGAGGCACTGAAGCTTTCTTT. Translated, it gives CASSLERGTEAFF.

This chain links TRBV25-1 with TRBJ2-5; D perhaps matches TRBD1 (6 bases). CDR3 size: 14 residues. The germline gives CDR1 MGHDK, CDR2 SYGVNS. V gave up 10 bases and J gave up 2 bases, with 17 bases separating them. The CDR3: CATSNGQIQETQYF. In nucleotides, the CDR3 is TGTGCCACCTCTAATGGACAGATTCAAGAGACCCAGTACTTC.

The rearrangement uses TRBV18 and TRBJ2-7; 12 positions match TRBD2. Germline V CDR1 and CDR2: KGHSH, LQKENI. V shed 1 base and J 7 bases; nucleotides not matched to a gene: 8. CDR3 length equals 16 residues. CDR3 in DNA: TGTGCCAGCTCACCACGGCTAGCGGGGGGGCCCGGAGAGCAGTACTTC. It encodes CASSPRLAGGPGEQYF.

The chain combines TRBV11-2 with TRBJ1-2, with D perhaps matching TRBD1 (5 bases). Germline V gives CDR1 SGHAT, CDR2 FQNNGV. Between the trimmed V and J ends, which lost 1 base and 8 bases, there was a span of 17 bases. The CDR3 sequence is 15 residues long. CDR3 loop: CASSLAGQGRWGYTF. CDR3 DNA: TGTGCCAGCAGCTTAGCTGGGCAGGGCCGGTGGGGCTACACCTTC.

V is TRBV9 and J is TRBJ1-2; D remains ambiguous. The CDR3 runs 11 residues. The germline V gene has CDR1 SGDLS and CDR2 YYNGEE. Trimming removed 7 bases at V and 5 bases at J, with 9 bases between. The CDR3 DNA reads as TGTGCCAGCGGCCGTGATTATGGCTACACCTTC. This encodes CASGRDYGYTF.

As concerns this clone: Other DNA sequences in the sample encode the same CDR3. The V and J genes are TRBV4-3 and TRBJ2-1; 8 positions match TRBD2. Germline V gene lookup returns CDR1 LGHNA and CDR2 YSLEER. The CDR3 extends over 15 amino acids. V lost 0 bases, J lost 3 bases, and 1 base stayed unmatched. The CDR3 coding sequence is TGCGCCAGCAGCCAAGATCGGGGGGGCTACAATGAGCAGTTCTTC. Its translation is CASSQDRGGYNEQFF.

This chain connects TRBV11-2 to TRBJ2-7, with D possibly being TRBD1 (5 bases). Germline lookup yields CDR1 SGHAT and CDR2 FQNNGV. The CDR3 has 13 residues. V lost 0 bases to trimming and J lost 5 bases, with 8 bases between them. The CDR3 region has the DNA TGTGCCAGCAGCTTAGACAGGGCCGACGAGCAGTACTTC. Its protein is CASSLDRADEQYF.